This T cell receptor beta chain was sequenced in a study of OX40 agonist ivuxolimab in advanced cancers. About this clone: Its antigen remains unknown.

The CDR3 loop spans 15 amino acids. The germline CDR1 and CDR2 sequences are LGHNA and YNFKEQ. The V end lost 0 bases, the J end lost 8 bases, and 13 bases lay between the germline ends. Only in-frame clones appear in the TCRdb table, and some are missing; sequencing was by immunoSEQ multiplex PCR. The sample lists about 69,000 clones; roughly 84% were seen once. No patient had autoimmune disease or received systemic immunosuppression. Study-level points and caveats: Averaged across samples, CD8+ T cells carried more expanded clones than CD4+ did.

The chain employs TRBV4-2 and TRBJ1-4, with D unclear. The receptor was isolated from an adult with an advanced solid tumor such as melanoma, head and neck, liver or kidney cancer. The specimen was CD4+ or CD8+ T cells sorted from blood, collected in a trial of the OX40 agonist ivuxolimab. The CDR3 protein is CASSQDWGREEKLFF. For the CDR3, the DNA is TGTGCCAGCAGCCAAGACTGGGGAAGGGAGGAAAAACTGTTTTTT.